These 30 T cell receptor beta chains were all obtained from the same sample, sequenced in a study of control samples from healthy donors and cancer patients. The assay was immunoSEQ multiplex PCR, and TCRdb's table has in-frame clones only and misses some. The sample consists of about 410,000 clones, around 90% of them appearing once. The sample comprised PBMCs. These receptors all stem from a man in his forties with head and neck cancer.

This clone was recorded once. The V and J genes are TRBV7-3 and TRBJ2-3, with TRBD2 identical over 9 bases. The J segment lost 5 bases and the V segment lost 6 bases, leaving 9 bases of the junction unmatched. The CDR3 is 15 amino acids. Germline CDR1 SGHTA, CDR2 FQGTGA. The CDR3 DNA reads as TGTGCCAGCAGTGTTAAGCGGGGGGTTCTAGATACGCAGTATTTT. Amino acids: CASSVKRGVLDTQYF.

The V call is TRBV21-1, the J call TRBJ2-2; the table's D gene call, TRBD2, was not cross checked with the DNA. TRBV21-1 is tagged as a pseudogene. CDR3 length: 13 residues. The CDR3 reads CASSKARAGELFF. The CDR3 DNA sequence: TGTGCCAGCAGCAAAGCCCGAGCCGGGGAGCTGTTTTTT.

The chain combines TRBV6-1 with TRBJ2-7, with 8 nucleotides matching TRBD2. Germline CDR1 MNHNS, CDR2 SASEGT. The CDR3 is 16 residues long. After removal of 3 bases from V and 7 bases from J, the junction contained 14 bases not matched to a gene. In nucleotides, the CDR3 is TGTGCCAGCAGTGATGAGGCCCTGAGCGGGGGTGAAGAGCAGTACTTC. This sequence encodes CASSDEALSGGEEQYF.

This clone showed up just a few times. This chain connects TRBV30 to TRBJ1-5, with D possibly matching TRBD1 (6 bases). This CDR3 is built from 15 residues. V lost 2 bases and J lost 0, with 11 bases in between. Germline V lookup: CDR1 GTSNPN, CDR2 SVGIG (reference sequence). CDR3 coding DNA: TGTGCCTGGAGTCCGGACAGAGATAGCAATCAGCCCCAGCATTTT. Amino acid sequence: CAWSPDRDSNQPQHF. The full variable domain, with the rest looked up from reference TRBV30 and TRBJ1-5, is SQTIHQWPATLVQPVGSPLSLECTVEGTSNPNLYWYRQAAGRGLQLLFYSVGIGQISSEVPQNLSASRPQDRQFILSSKKLLLSDSGFYLCAWSPDRDSNQPQHFGDGTRLSIL.

The V call is TRBV20-1, the J call TRBJ1-2, with 9 bases identical to TRBD1. The ends lost 5 bases at V and 13 bases at J; junction bases unmatched: 8. Germline V gene lookup returns CDR1 DFQATT and CDR2 SNEGSKA (reference sequence). The CDR3 extends over 11 amino acids. CDR3 nucleotide sequence: TGCAGTGCTGGGGGACAGGGAAACATCACCTTC. Translated: CSAGGQGNITF.

This clone was counted a few times. The CDR3 coding sequence is TGTGCCAGCTCACCCACGCGGGGAGGTCAGCCCCAGCATTTT. Translated, it gives CASSPTRGGQPQHF. The chain has TRBV18 and TRBJ1-5; D is unclear. The V end lost 3 bases, the J end lost 6 bases, and 12 bases lay between the germline ends. This CDR3 is built from 14 residues. Germline V gene lookup returns CDR1 KGHSH and CDR2 LQKENI.

This clone has more than one count but fewer than ten. V is TRBV6-2 or TRBV6-3 and J is TRBJ2-7, with unresolved D. Germline V lookup: CDR1 MNHEY, CDR2 SVGEGT. There are 11 residues in the CDR3. Trimming removed 2 bases from V and 5 bases from J, with 4 bases in between. CDR3 in DNA: TGTGCCAGCAGTTACAAACACGAGCAGTACTTC. The encoded protein is CASSYKHEQYF.

The chain joins TRBV5-4 to TRBJ2-1; the match to TRBD2 covers 11 bases. Trimming cost V 2 bases and J 9 bases; bases outside gene matches: 7. Per germline, CDR1 SGHNT and CDR2 YYREEE (reference sequence). The CDR3 spans 15 residues. This CDR3 reads CASSLTSGSRGEQFF. The CDR3 nucleotides read TGTGCCAGCAGCTTAACTAGCGGGAGTCGGGGTGAGCAGTTCTTC.

The CDR3, as DNA: TGTGCCAGCAGCCGGGACAGCGGGGGAAGGATGAACACTGAAGCTTTCTTT. Protein sequence: CASSRDSGGRMNTEAFF. The V gene is TRBV7-9, the J gene TRBJ1-1; 7 bases are shared with TRBD1. This CDR3 comprises 17 residues. Germline assignment: CDR1 SEHNR and CDR2 FQNEAQ (reference sequence). J was trimmed by 0 bases and V by 5 bases; bases with no gene match: 12. Filled out from reference TRBV7-9 and TRBJ1-1, the complete variable domain reads DTGVSQNPRHKITKRGQNVTFRCDPISEHNRLYWYRQTLGQGPEFLTYFQNEAQLEKSRLLSDRFSAERPKGSFSTLEIQRTEQGDSAMYLCASSRDSGGRMNTEAFFGQGTRLTVV.

The chain recombines TRBV6-5 with TRBJ1-2; weak D call: TRBD1 (5 bases). V was shortened by 4 bases and J by 4 bases, with 10 bases between the two germline ends. Germline CDR1 and CDR2: MNHEY and SVGAGI. The CDR3 runs to 13 residues. This CDR3 reads CASSWDFGYGYTF. The CDR3 region has the DNA TGTGCCAGCAGTTGGGACTTTGGCTATGGCTACACCTTC.

The chain combines TRBV28 with TRBJ1-2; 9 bases fit TRBD1. Per germline, CDR1 MDHEN and CDR2 SYDVKM. The CDR3 covers 18 residues. Trimming removed 1 base from V and 2 bases from J; junction bases left unmatched: 11. The CDR3 sequence: CASSLLMGQGPLNYGYTF. The CDR3, as DNA: TGTGCCAGCAGTTTATTAATGGGACAGGGACCATTAAACTATGGCTACACCTTC.

The chain has TRBV5-1 and TRBJ2-6; possible D gene TRBD1, 6 bases. CDR1 and CDR2 (germline): SGHRS, YFSETQ. The CDR3 length is 17 residues. V was trimmed by 5 bases and J by 0 bases, leaving 15 bases between them. The CDR3 spells CASRAGAAHSGANVLTF. In DNA form, the CDR3 reads TGCGCCAGCAGGGCAGGGGCCGCCCACTCTGGGGCCAACGTCCTGACTTTC.

As for this clone: Other DNA sequences from this sample encode an identical CDR3 as well. The rearrangement joins TRBV7-3 to TRBJ2-2; 9 nucleotides align to TRBD1. This CDR3 has 16 amino acids. The germline gives CDR1 SGHTA, CDR2 FQGTGA. The trim removed 4 bases at V and 5 bases at J, leaving 8 bases unmatched. As DNA, the CDR3 is TGTGCCAGCAGCTCCTTACAGGGGGCTGGGACCGGGGAGCTGTTTTTT. Amino acid sequence: CASSSLQGAGTGELFF.

This chain joins TRBV6-5 and TRBJ2-2; 9 bases fit TRBD1. Unmatched junction bases numbered 8, after V lost 7 bases and J lost 5 bases. Germline CDR1 MNHEY, CDR2 SVGAGI. This CDR3 has 15 amino acids. The CDR3 region has the DNA TGTGCCAGCAAATTTGGACAGGGGTATACCGGGGAGCTGTTTTTT. Translated, it gives CASKFGQGYTGELFF.

V usage is TRBV18 and J usage is TRBJ1-1; no firm D call. Germline assignment: CDR1 KGHSH and CDR2 LQKENI. The CDR3 has 15 residues. V dropped 3 bases and J dropped 1 base, with 12 bases sitting between them. CDR3 nucleotide sequence: TGTGCCAGCTCACCTGGTGGCAGCGGGAACACTGAAGCTTTCTTT. Amino acids: CASSPGGSGNTEAFF.

This clone was detected only a few times. This sequence joins TRBV7-2 and TRBJ2-4; 9 bases align to TRBD1. The trim removed 5 bases at V and 6 bases at J, leaving 8 bases unmatched. Germline values: CDR1 SGHTA, CDR2 FQGNSA. The CDR3 contains 15 residues. The CDR3: CASSPGSGQGNIQYF. DNA for the CDR3: TGTGCCAGCAGCCCCGGCTCGGGACAGGGAAACATTCAGTACTTC. The full variable domain, rest sourced from reference TRBV7-2 and TRBJ2-4, is GAGVSQSPSNKVTEKGKDVELRCDPISGHTALYWYRQSLGQGLEFLIYFQGNSAPDKSGLPSDRFSAERTGGSVSTLTIQRTQQEDSAVYLCASSPGSGQGNIQYFGAGTRLSVL.

The rearrangement joins TRBV5-6 to TRBJ1-2; D is unclear. The CDR3 spans 14 residues. Trimming cost V 6 bases and J 4 bases, with 16 bases left between them. The germline V gene has CDR1 SGHDT and CDR2 YYEEEE. Here the CDR3 DNA reads TGTGCCAGCACCCCCGAGAATTTTCCCTATGGCTACACCTTC. As protein: CASTPENFPYGYTF.

This clone has only a few counts. CDR3 sequence reads: CASSRGRGGQPQHF. CDR3 sequence (DNA): TGTGCCAGCAGCCGGGGGCGGGGGGGACAGCCCCAGCATTTT. This chain joins TRBV4-2 and TRBJ1-5; D is perhaps TRBD1 (6 bases). Germline CDR1 is LGHNA and CDR2 is YNFKEQ. The V end was cut by 4 bases, the J end by 7 bases, with 14 bases between. CDR3 size: 14 residues.

J is TRBJ1-3 and V is TRBV9; D gene uncertain. With 5 bases removed from V and 4 bases from J, the gap between germline ends came to 13 bases. The CDR3 length is 14 residues. The germline gives CDR1 SGDLS, CDR2 YYNGEE. The CDR3 here is CASSLKRWGNTIYF. CDR3 DNA: TGTGCCAGCAGTTTAAAGAGGTGGGGAAACACCATATATTTT. Variable domain in full (rest from reference TRBV9 and TRBJ1-3): DSGVTQTPKHLITATGQRVTLRCSPRSGDLSVYWYQQSLDQGLQFLIQYYNGEERAKGNILERFSAQQFPDLHSELNLSSLELGDSALYFCASSLKRWGNTIYFGEGSWLTVV.

The V and J genes are TRBV6-5 and TRBJ2-3, with D hard to call. Germline lookup yields CDR1 MNHEY and CDR2 SVGAGI. The germline V and J ends were trimmed by 5 bases and 4 bases, with 13 bases remaining between them. The CDR3 runs 14 residues. The CDR3 region has the DNA TGTGCCAGCAGTATAGCAGGTTGGGCAGATACGCAGTATTTT. This encodes CASSIAGWADTQYF.

This rearrangement joins TRBV28 to TRBJ2-5; D remains ambiguous. The V end was cut by 2 bases, the J end by 1 base, with 8 bases between. The CDR3 has 14 amino acids. Germline CDR1 is MDHEN and CDR2 is SYDVKM. Here the CDR3 DNA reads TGTGCCAGCAGTTTAGCGCAGGCCCAAGAGACCCAGTACTTC. This gives the protein CASSLAQAQETQYF.

This chain connects TRBV28 to TRBJ1-3, with D hard to call. Germline loops: CDR1 MDHEN, CDR2 SYDVKM. The CDR3 loop spans 15 amino acids. The V gene lost 5 bases and the J gene lost 1 base, with 12 bases spanning the gap. The CDR3 region is CASSTGPGSGNTIYF. DNA of the CDR3: TGTGCCAGCAGTACGGGTCCGGGTTCTGGAAACACCATATATTTT.

CDR3 DNA: TGTGCCAGCAGTTCATCAGTGGGAGGTCTTAATCAGCCCCAGCATTTT. Protein: CASSSSVGGLNQPQHF. The gene calls are TRBV27 and TRBJ1-5; D unclear. V lost 4 bases and J lost 4, with 17 bases in between. The CDR3 extends over 16 amino acids. CDR1 is MNHEY and CDR2 is SMNVEV in the germline V gene (reference sequence).

The chain carries TRBV2 and TRBJ2-7; 11 nucleotides align to TRBD2. This CDR3 is 15 amino acids long. With 8 bases clipped from V and 6 bases from J, the junction kept 12 bases outside the gene matches. CDR1 SNHLY and CDR2 FYNNEI come from the germline V gene. CDR3 sequence reads: CASVDLTSGILEQYF. The CDR3 nucleotides read TGTGCCAGCGTAGATCTGACTAGCGGGATCCTCGAGCAGTACTTC.

The V and J genes are TRBV7-2 and TRBJ1-1, with D perhaps matching TRBD1 (5 bases). V lost 4 bases and J 2 bases, leaving 14 bases between the germline ends. Germline assignment: CDR1 SGHTA and CDR2 FQGNSA. CDR3 length equals 15 residues. This CDR3 reads CASSSLGVPNTEAFF. Here the CDR3 DNA reads TGTGCCAGCAGCTCGTTAGGGGTACCCAACACTGAAGCTTTCTTT.

V and J are TRBV6-2 or TRBV6-3 and TRBJ2-2; 10 bases are a match to TRBD1. Looked up from germline, CDR1 is MNHEY and CDR2 is SVGEGT. J was trimmed by 3 bases and V by 5 bases; bases with no gene match: 3. CDR3 length: 15 amino acids. CDR3 bases: TGTGCCAGCAGTACCGGGACAGGGGACACCGGGGAGCTGTTTTTT. Protein product: CASSTGTGDTGELFF.

The J gene is TRBJ1-5, the V gene TRBV27; 8 bases fit TRBD1. The CDR3 has 16 amino acids. Per germline, CDR1 MNHEY and CDR2 SMNVEV (reference sequence). The trim removed 7 bases at V and 2 bases at J, leaving 10 bases unmatched. The CDR3 loop reads CASIPRTGYGNQPQHF. Written as DNA, the CDR3 is TGTGCCAGCATACCCCGGACAGGGTACGGCAATCAGCCCCAGCATTTT.

V gene TRBV9 combines with J gene TRBJ2-1, with 8 positions matching TRBD2. The CDR3 runs to 18 residues. The J segment lost 7 bases and the V segment lost 4 bases, leaving 19 bases of the junction unmatched. Germline CDR1 is SGDLS and CDR2 is YYNGEE. Written as DNA, the CDR3 is TGTGCCAGCAGCCCACACGGGAGTAGCGGGGCCCCCCGGAATGAGCAGTTCTTC. Protein product: CASSPHGSSGAPRNEQFF.

V gene TRBV28 combines with J gene TRBJ2-7; 11 nucleotides match TRBD1. The CDR3 is made up of 15 amino acids. The V segment lost 2 bases and the J segment 3 bases; nucleotides outside the gene matches: 3. Per the germline V gene, CDR1 is MDHEN and CDR2 is SYDVKM. The CDR3 nucleotides are TGTGCCAGCAGTTTAGGGACAGGGGGTAGCTACGAGCAGTACTTC. Translated: CASSLGTGGSYEQYF.

The chain recombines TRBV5-5 with TRBJ2-7, with D tentatively TRBD1 (6 bases). The CDR3 has 15 residues. Germline V gene data show CDR1 as SGHKS and CDR2 as YYEKEE (reference sequence). The ends were cut back, 3 bases at V and 3 bases at J, with 16 bases in the middle. CDR3 amino acids: CASSSRTAAIYEQYF. The CDR3 nucleotides read TGTGCCAGCAGCTCCCGGACAGCGGCTATCTACGAGCAGTACTTC.